Presented here are 25 T cell receptor beta chains from one specimen sequenced in a study of PD-1 blockade in classical Hodgkin lymphoma. All patients experienced relapse after autologous stem cell transplantation, and brentuximab vedotin exposure was variable. Some clones are missing from TCRdb's copy, which holds only in-frame ones; the method was immunoSEQ multiplex PCR. Here the sample spans tens of thousands of clones, roughly 91% being singletons. The source material was peripheral blood mononuclear cells (PBMCs), sampled at baseline. These receptors all come from a human donor with classical Hodgkin lymphoma.

The table lists this clone with a few counts. The V call is TRBV12-5, the J call TRBJ1-3, with 7 nucleotides matching TRBD1. Germline lookup yields CDR1 LGHNT and CDR2 FRNRAP. This CDR3 is built from 15 residues. J lost 0 bases, V lost 6 bases, and 5 bases had no gene match. The CDR3 here is CASGAGTDSGNTIYF. The CDR3 DNA reads as TGTGCTAGTGGAGCCGGGACAGACTCTGGAAACACCATATATTTT.

The chain couples TRBV9 to TRBJ2-1, with 7 positions matching TRBD2. The CDR3 covers 16 residues. Germline CDR1 is SGDLS and CDR2 is YYNGEE. The V segment lost 0 bases and the J segment 0 bases; nucleotides outside the gene matches: 3. This chain's CDR3 is CASSVVGGSSYNEQFF. CDR3 DNA sequence: TGTGCCAGCAGCGTAGTGGGCGGGAGCTCCTACAATGAGCAGTTCTTC. The full variable domain, rest sourced from reference TRBV9 and TRBJ2-1, is DSGVTQTPKHLITATGQRVTLRCSPRSGDLSVYWYQQSLDQGLQFLIQYYNGEERAKGNILERFSAQQFPDLHSELNLSSLELGDSALYFCASSVVGGSSYNEQFFGPGTRLTVL.

The chain is built from TRBV28 and TRBJ2-7; perhaps TRBD2 as D (6 bases). Germline V gives CDR1 MDHEN, CDR2 SYDVKM. This CDR3 spans 16 amino acids. Deletions cut 2 bases from V and 4 bases from J, with 18 bases between. The chain's CDR3 is CASSLPLAAGRYEQYF. CDR3 nucleotide sequence: TGTGCCAGCAGTTTACCCCTGGCGGCGGGGAGATACGAGCAGTACTTC.

The table lists this clone with a count of one. The chain is built from TRBV10-3 and TRBJ2-2; 10 bases align to TRBD2. Germline V gene lookup returns CDR1 ENHRY and CDR2 SYGVKD. V was pared by 0 bases and J by 7 bases, with 8 bases of the junction left unmatched. This CDR3 contains 17 residues. The CDR3 sequence is CAISESNLAGVHGELFF. CDR3 in DNA: TGTGCCATCAGTGAGTCGAATCTAGCGGGAGTCCACGGGGAGCTGTTTTTT.

The chain couples TRBV5-4 to TRBJ2-5; D may be TRBD2 (6 bases). The CDR3 runs 14 residues. Trimming stripped 1 base from V and 1 base from J, with 8 bases between. CDR1 and CDR2 (germline): SGHNT, YYREEE (reference sequence). CDR3 sequence reads: CASSLQGGQETQYF. The DNA for the CDR3 is TGTGCCAGCAGCTTGCAGGGAGGCCAAGAGACCCAGTACTTC.

The gene calls are TRBV5-1 and TRBJ2-5; D not certain. This CDR3 region has 14 residues. Trimming took 1 base from V and 2 from J, leaving 9 bases between them. Germline CDR1 reads SGHRS; CDR2 reads YFSETQ. The CDR3 bases are TGCGCCAGCAGCTTGATGGTTCCTCAAGAGACCCAGTACTTC. This codes for CASSLMVPQETQYF.

The rearrangement links TRBV5-1 to TRBJ2-3; D ambiguous. V was pared by 2 bases and J by 4 bases, with 8 bases between. Germline assignment: CDR1 SGHRS and CDR2 YFSETQ. The length of the CDR3 is 13 residues. Here the CDR3 reads CASSFGFSDTQYF. For the CDR3, the DNA is TGCGCCAGCAGCTTCGGCTTCTCAGATACGCAGTATTTT.

V is TRBV5-1 and J is TRBJ2-3, with D possibly TRBD1 on 5 matching bases. This CDR3 contains 16 residues. Germline V gives CDR1 SGHRS, CDR2 YFSETQ. Trimming left V 4 bases short and J 5 bases short, with 20 bases between. CDR3 amino acids: CASSHSAKGQVDTQYF. The DNA of the CDR3 is TGCGCCAGCAGCCATTCGGCGAAGGGGCAAGTAGATACGCAGTATTTT.

V gene TRBV5-5 combines with J gene TRBJ1-2; weak D call: TRBD1 (5 bases). Germline CDR1 SGHKS, CDR2 YYEKEE (reference sequence). The V and J ends lost 0 bases and 7 bases respectively, with 13 bases between them. CDR3 length: 14 amino acids. CDR3 in DNA: TGTGCCAGCAGCTTGGTTCAGGGCCTAGGTGGCTACACCTTC. Translation: CASSLVQGLGGYTF.

The V gene is TRBV10-3, the J gene TRBJ2-7; possibly TRBD2 for D (6 bases). V dropped 5 bases and J dropped 2 bases, with 10 bases sitting between them. The germline V gene has CDR1 ENHRY and CDR2 SYGVKD. The CDR3 covers 13 residues. CDR3 in DNA: TGTGCCATCAGTCGACTAGGAGCCTACGAGCAGTACTTC. It encodes CAISRLGAYEQYF.

The chain has TRBV2 and TRBJ1-5; perhaps TRBD1 as D (6 bases). CDR1 SNHLY and CDR2 FYNNEI come from the germline V gene. V lost 2 bases and J lost 10, with 18 bases in between. The CDR3 is 15 amino acids. CDR3 region: CASSEFLPGVDPQHF. The CDR3 coding sequence is TGTGCCAGCAGTGAATTTTTGCCAGGGGTGGATCCCCAGCATTTT.

The chain couples TRBV21-1 to TRBJ2-6; the DNA was not compared with TRBD1, the D call given in the table. TRBV21-1 is assigned pseudogene status. CDR3 size: 21 residues. CDR3 sequence reads: CASSKPPKIGTGDSGANVLTF. CDR3 in DNA: TGTGCCAGCAGCAAACCCCCAAAGATCGGGACAGGGGACTCTGGGGCCAACGTCCTGACTTTC.

This clone was detected only once. The chain couples TRBV30 to TRBJ1-6; TRBD1 matches 10 bases. The CDR3 sequence is 13 residues long. J was trimmed by 13 bases and V by 3 bases; bases with no gene match: 6. Germline V gives CDR1 GTSNPN, CDR2 SVGIG (reference sequence). The CDR3 DNA reads as TGTGCCTGGAGCGGACAGGGGGGGAGGCCCCTCCACTTT. Residues: CAWSGQGGRPLHF.

The V call is TRBV18, the J call TRBJ2-7, with a weak D call TRBD2 (5 bases). Trimming removed 0 bases at V and 0 bases at J, with 15 bases between. The CDR3 covers 17 residues. Germline loops: CDR1 KGHSH, CDR2 LQKENI. CDR3 sequence (DNA): TGTGCCAGCTCACCACCTCATAGCGCGGGCGGCTCCTACGAGCAGTACTTC. Protein sequence: CASSPPHSAGGSYEQYF.

The chain couples TRBV9 to TRBJ2-5; D remains ambiguous. The germline gives CDR1 SGDLS, CDR2 YYNGEE. This CDR3 contains 14 residues. With 7 bases removed from V and 5 bases from J, the gap between germline ends came to 18 bases. CDR3 in DNA: TGTGCCAGCTCCCCCAAAAACGTCGTGGAGACCCAGTACTTC. This codes for CASSPKNVVETQYF.

The J gene is TRBJ2-6, the V gene TRBV19; the match to TRBD1 covers 7 bases. The germline CDR1 and CDR2 sequences are LNHDA and SQIVND (reference sequence). The length of the CDR3 is 18 residues. V gave up 7 bases and J gave up 0 bases; unmatched junction bases: 12. The CDR3 nucleotides read TGTGCCAGTAACGCACAGGGGCCCTCGAGCTCTGGGGCCAACGTCCTGACTTTC. This codes for CASNAQGPSSSGANVLTF.

The chain couples TRBV28 to TRBJ1-1; D not resolved. V was shortened by 2 bases and J by 0 bases, with 10 bases between the two germline ends. The V gene's germline CDR1 is MDHEN and CDR2 SYDVKM. The CDR3 has 15 residues. CDR3 in DNA: TGTGCCAGCAGTTTAATGAGACGGATGAACACTGAAGCTTTCTTT. Translated: CASSLMRRMNTEAFF. Drawing the rest from reference TRBV28 and TRBJ1-1, the complete variable domain is DVKVTQSSRYLVKRTGEKVFLECVQDMDHENMFWYRQDPGLGLRLIYFSYDVKMKEKGDIPEGYSVSREKKERFSLILESASTNQTSMYLCASSLMRRMNTEAFFGQGTRLTVV.

The chain employs TRBV6-1 and TRBJ1-1; 7 bases are a match to TRBD1. J gave up 0 bases and V 7 bases, and 5 bases lay outside the gene matches. Germline CDR1 is MNHNS and CDR2 is SASEGT. The CDR3 is made up of 14 amino acids. The CDR3 DNA reads TGTGCCAGCACTATCACAGGGGTGAACACTGAAGCTTTCTTT. Its protein is CASTITGVNTEAFF.

V and J are TRBV6-6 and TRBJ1-2; 7 bases match TRBD1. The CDR3 has 14 amino acids. Trimming cost V 6 bases and J 4 bases; bases outside gene matches: 8. Germline V lookup: CDR1 MNHNY, CDR2 SVGAGI (reference sequence). The CDR3 sequence: CASRKGQNGYGYTF. Written as DNA, the CDR3 is TGTGCCAGCAGGAAGGGACAGAACGGCTATGGCTACACCTTC.

The CDR3 DNA is TGTGCCAGCAGTTCACAGGGGTACGAGCAGTACTTC. Translated, it gives CASSSQGYEQYF. This chain joins TRBV27 and TRBJ2-7; the match to TRBD1 covers 7 bases. Trimming removed 4 bases from V and 4 bases from J; junction bases left unmatched: 1. Germline V lookup: CDR1 MNHEY, CDR2 SMNVEV (reference sequence). The length of the CDR3 is 12 residues.

This chain links TRBV28 with TRBJ1-4; 7 bases are shared with TRBD1. After removal of 7 bases from V and 7 bases from J, the junction contained 6 bases not matched to a gene. The CDR3 has 13 residues. Germline-derived CDR1 and CDR2 are MDHEN and SYDVKM. The CDR3 nucleotides read TGTGCCAGCAAAGGGGGCTTTGGTGAAAAACTGTTTTTT. Protein product: CASKGGFGEKLFF.

J is TRBJ2-1 and V is TRBV5-8; D may match TRBD1 or TRBD2 (5 bases each). V was trimmed by 7 bases and J by 0 bases, leaving 5 bases between them. Germline values: CDR1 SGHTS, CDR2 YDEGEE. This CDR3 is 12 amino acids long. CDR3 loop: CASGGSYNEQFF. In nucleotides, the CDR3 is TGTGCCAGCGGGGGCTCCTACAATGAGCAGTTCTTC.

This clone was counted once. The chain is built from TRBV27 and TRBJ1-1, with D unresolved. Germline assignment: CDR1 MNHEY and CDR2 SMNVEV (reference sequence). The CDR3 loop spans 14 amino acids. V was clipped by 0 bases and J by 0 bases, with 5 bases between them. The CDR3 sequence: CASSLSSVNTEAFF. In nucleotides, the CDR3 is TGTGCCAGCAGTTTATCGTCGGTGAACACTGAAGCTTTCTTT.

V gene TRBV2 combines with J gene TRBJ1-6; D remains unclear. Between the trimmed V and J ends, which lost 0 bases and 6 bases, there was a span of 9 bases. Germline lookup yields CDR1 SNHLY and CDR2 FYNNEI. The CDR3 length is 15 residues. CDR3 sequence (DNA): TGTGCCAGCAGTGAAGCGGCCTCCGCTAATTCACCCCTCCACTTT. It codes for CASSEAASANSPLHF.

The chain uses TRBV6-1 and TRBJ2-7, with a possible D match to TRBD1 (6 bases). Germline CDR1 is MNHNS and CDR2 is SASEGT. The V gene lost 4 bases and the J gene lost 7 bases, with 23 bases spanning the gap. The CDR3 consists of 16 residues. As DNA, the CDR3 is TGTGCCAGCAGTGTAGAACAGGGAAACCCCTCTTGGGAGCAGTACTTC. Its protein is CASSVEQGNPSWEQYF.